This T cell receptor beta chain derives from a study of blood T cell repertoires in COVID-19. CDR3 length: 14 residues. CDR1 and CDR2 (germline): ENHRY, SYGVKD. V dropped 2 bases and J dropped 9; count of bases not matched to a gene: 4. Allocation to cohorts depended on clinical history reported by the participants. Donors in Cohort 3 who had recovered were those with two negative PCRs, healthcare professional clearance, or resolution of their symptoms. Assay used: immunoSEQ multiplex PCR; TCRdb lists only in-frame clones, some missing. The data show nearly 250,000 clones, 86% seen once. The receptor comes from a woman in her forties or fifties who had recovered from COVID-19. The chain has TRBV10-3 and TRBJ2-1, with 10 positions matching TRBD2. The sample comprised PBMCs or T cells enriched from blood (not recorded which). The CDR3 here is CAISELAGAGEQFF. As DNA, the CDR3 is TGTGCCATCAGTGAGCTAGCGGGAGCGGGTGAGCAGTTCTTC.